This record concerns one T cell receptor (beta chain) sequence. The CDR3 loop spans 17 amino acids. Trimming shortened V by 1 base and J by 2 bases, and 16 bases separated the two germline ends. Germline CDR1 reads SGHDT; CDR2 reads YYEEEE. These data belong to a study of technical replicates of blood from several donors. Some clones are missing from TCRdb's copy, which holds only in-frame ones; the method was immunoSEQ multiplex PCR. Of about 93,000 clones listed, roughly 96% were seen once; the top ten hold roughly 0.28%. The TCR originated in a human donor in good health. The chain joins TRBV5-6 to TRBJ2-1; D is ambiguous. Source material: T cells isolated from PBMCs. CDR3 sequence (DNA): TGTGCCAGCAGCTTGTCATACGGCGGTCGCACCTACAATGAGCAGTTCTTC. This sequence encodes CASSLSYGGRTYNEQFF.